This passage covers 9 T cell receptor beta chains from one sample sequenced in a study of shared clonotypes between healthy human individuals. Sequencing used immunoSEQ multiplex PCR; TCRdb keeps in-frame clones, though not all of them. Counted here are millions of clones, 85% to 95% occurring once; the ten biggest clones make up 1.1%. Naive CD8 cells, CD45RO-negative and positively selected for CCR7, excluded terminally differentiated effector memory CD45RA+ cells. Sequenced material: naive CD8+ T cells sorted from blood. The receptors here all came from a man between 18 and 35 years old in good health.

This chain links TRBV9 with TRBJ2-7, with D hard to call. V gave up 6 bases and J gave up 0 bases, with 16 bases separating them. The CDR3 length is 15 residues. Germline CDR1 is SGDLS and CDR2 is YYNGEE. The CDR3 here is CASMISSMPSYEQYF. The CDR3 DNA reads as TGTGCCAGCATGATTAGCAGCATGCCCTCCTACGAGCAGTACTTC.

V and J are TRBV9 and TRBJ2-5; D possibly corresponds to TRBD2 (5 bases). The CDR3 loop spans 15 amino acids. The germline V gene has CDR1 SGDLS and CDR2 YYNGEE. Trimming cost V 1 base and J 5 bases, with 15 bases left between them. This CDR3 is CASSVTPGEAETQYF. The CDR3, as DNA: TGTGCCAGCAGCGTAACCCCCGGGGAAGCGGAGACCCAGTACTTC.

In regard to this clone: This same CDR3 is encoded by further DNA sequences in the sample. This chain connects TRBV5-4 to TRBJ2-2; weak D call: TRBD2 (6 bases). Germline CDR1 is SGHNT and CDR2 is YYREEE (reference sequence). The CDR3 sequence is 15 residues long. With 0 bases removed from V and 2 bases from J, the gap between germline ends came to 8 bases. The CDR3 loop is CASSLVAGNTGELFF. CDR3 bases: TGTGCCAGCAGCTTGGTTGCGGGAAACACCGGGGAGCTGTTTTTT.

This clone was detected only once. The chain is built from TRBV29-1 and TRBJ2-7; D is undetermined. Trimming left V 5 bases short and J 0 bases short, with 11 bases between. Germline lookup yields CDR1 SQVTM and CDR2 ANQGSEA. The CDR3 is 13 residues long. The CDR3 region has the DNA TGCAGCGTTACTTGGAAGAGCTCCTACGAGCAGTACTTC. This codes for CSVTWKSSYEQYF.

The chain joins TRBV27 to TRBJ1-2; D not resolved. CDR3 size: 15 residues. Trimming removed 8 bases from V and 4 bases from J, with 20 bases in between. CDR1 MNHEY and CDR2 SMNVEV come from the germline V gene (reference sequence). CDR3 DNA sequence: TGTGCCAGCGGACCATTTCAGGAGTTGCTCTATGGCTACACCTTC. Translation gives CASGPFQELLYGYTF.

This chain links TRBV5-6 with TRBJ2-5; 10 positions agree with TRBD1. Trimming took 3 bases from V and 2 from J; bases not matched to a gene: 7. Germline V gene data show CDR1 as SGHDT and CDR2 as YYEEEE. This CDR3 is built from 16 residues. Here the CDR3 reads CASSSTGTGEQETQYF. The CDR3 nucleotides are TGTGCCAGCAGCTCCACCGGGACAGGGGAGCAAGAGACCCAGTACTTC.

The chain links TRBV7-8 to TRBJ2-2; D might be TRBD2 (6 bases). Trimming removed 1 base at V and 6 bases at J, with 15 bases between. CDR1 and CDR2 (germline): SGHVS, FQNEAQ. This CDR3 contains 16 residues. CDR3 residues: CASSLEMWGVAGELFF. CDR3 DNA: TGTGCCAGCAGCTTAGAGATGTGGGGGGTCGCCGGGGAGCTGTTTTTT.

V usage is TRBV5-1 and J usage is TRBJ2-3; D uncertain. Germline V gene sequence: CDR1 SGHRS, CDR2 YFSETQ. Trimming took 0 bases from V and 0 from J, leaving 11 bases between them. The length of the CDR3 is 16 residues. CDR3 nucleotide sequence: TGCGCCAGCAGCTTGGCAGAATTCGTTAGCACAGATACGCAGTATTTT. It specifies CASSLAEFVSTDTQYF.

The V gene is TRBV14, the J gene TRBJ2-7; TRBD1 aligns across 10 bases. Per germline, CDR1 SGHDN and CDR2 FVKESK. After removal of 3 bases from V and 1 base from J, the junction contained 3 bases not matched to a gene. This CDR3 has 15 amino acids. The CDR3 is CASSHPGQGSYEQYF. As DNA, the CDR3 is TGTGCCAGCAGCCATCCGGGACAGGGGTCCTACGAGCAGTACTTC.